These 9 T cell receptor beta chains were sequenced from one sample in a study of shared clonotypes between healthy human individuals. Positive CCR7 selection of CD45RO-negative cells yielded the naive CD8 cells, and terminally differentiated effector memory CD45RA+ cells were excluded. Sequencing used immunoSEQ multiplex PCR; TCRdb keeps in-frame clones, though not all of them. The data show over 2 million clones, with roughly 94% seen just once and 1% to 1.3% held by the top ten. Specimen: naive CD8+ T cells sorted from blood. All receptors derive from a man aged 18 to 29 in good health.

This chain joins TRBV4-1 and TRBJ2-7, with D perhaps matching TRBD2 (5 bases). The V gene's germline CDR1 is MGHRA and CDR2 YSYEKL. The CDR3 sequence is 13 residues long. Trimming removed 2 bases from V and 2 bases from J, with 7 bases in between. The CDR3 loop reads CASSQIGTYEQYF. CDR3 bases: TGCGCCAGCAGCCAAATCGGGACCTACGAGCAGTACTTC.

The CDR3 reads CASSSPEGGYTF. DNA for the CDR3: TGTGCCAGCAGCTCACCCGAGGGCGGCTACACCTTC. The chain recombines TRBV5-4 with TRBJ1-2; D uncertain. Germline V gene sequence: CDR1 SGHNT, CDR2 YYREEE (reference sequence). Between the trimmed V and J ends, which lost 3 bases and 8 bases, there was a span of 11 bases. CDR3 length equals 12 residues.

CDR3 bases: TGTGCCAGCAGCCCGGGACTAGCGGGAGGACGAGGGACAGATACGCAGTATTTT. It translates to CASSPGLAGGRGTDTQYF. This rearrangement joins TRBV7-8 to TRBJ2-3; the match to TRBD2 covers 15 bases. Germline CDR1 and CDR2: SGHVS and FQNEAQ. The CDR3 runs 18 residues. V lost 5 bases and J lost 3; bases outside the gene matches: 9.

Remarks on this clone: The same CDR3 also results from other DNA sequences found in this sample. This chain joins TRBV9 and TRBJ2-2, with D unresolved. The CDR3 contains 13 residues. The V end was cut by 0 bases, the J end by 4 bases, with 4 bases between. Germline CDR1 and CDR2: SGDLS and YYNGEE. The CDR3 DNA reads TGTGCCAGCAGCGTAGTGAGCACCGGGGAGCTGTTTTTT. Protein product: CASSVVSTGELFF.

J is TRBJ2-1 and V is TRBV6-6; the match to TRBD2 covers 10 bases. With V trimmed by 5 bases and J by 8 bases, 9 bases remained unmatched. The CDR3 has 15 amino acids. Germline V gene sequence: CDR1 MNHNY, CDR2 SVGAGI (reference sequence). The CDR3 protein is CASSPGTSVWDEQFF. The CDR3 DNA reads TGTGCCAGCAGTCCCGGGACTAGCGTTTGGGATGAGCAGTTCTTC.

This chain links TRBV5-1 with TRBJ2-2; D is perhaps TRBD2 (6 bases). Trimming pared 2 bases from V and 1 base from J, leaving 9 bases between. Germline-derived CDR1 and CDR2 are SGHRS and YFSETQ. The CDR3 is made up of 15 amino acids. The DNA of the CDR3 is TGCGCCAGCAGCTTAGTTAGCGGGAACACCGGGGAGCTGTTTTTT. Amino acid sequence: CASSLVSGNTGELFF.

The gene calls are TRBV14 and TRBJ2-1; D unresolved. V dropped 2 bases and J dropped 0 bases, with 8 bases sitting between them. CDR3 length equals 15 residues. Per the germline V gene, CDR1 is SGHDN and CDR2 is FVKESK. CDR3 residues: CASSQSSSSYNEQFF. Written as DNA, the CDR3 is TGTGCCAGCAGCCAATCCTCCAGCTCCTACAATGAGCAGTTCTTC.

J is TRBJ1-4 and V is TRBV25-1; D is ambiguous. CDR1 and CDR2 (germline): MGHDK, SYGVNS. V lost 7 bases to trimming and J lost 8 bases, with 8 bases between them. This CDR3 is 11 amino acids long. CDR3 nucleotide sequence: TGTGCCAGCACCCCGGGCGAAAAACTGTTTTTT. This gives the protein CASTPGEKLFF.

This clone was observed once. V is TRBV7-2 and J is TRBJ1-2; no reliable D call. The germline V gene has CDR1 SGHTA and CDR2 FQGNSA. The CDR3 runs 15 residues. The ends were cut back, 5 bases at V and 4 bases at J, with 17 bases in the middle. CDR3: CASSASRLLGYGYTF. Here the CDR3 DNA reads TGTGCCAGCAGCGCTTCTAGGCTTTTGGGCTATGGCTACACCTTC.